The clone carrying this TCR beta chain occurred a few times. Germline V gives CDR1 KGHDR, CDR2 SFDVKD. This CDR3 has 14 amino acids. The V gene end was trimmed by 4 bases and the J gene end by 5 bases; junction bases not matched to a gene: 4. These data belong to a study of blood T cell repertoires in COVID-19. Study-wide background: Sites in the United States, Italy and Spain provided acute and convalescent COVID-19 samples. Sources were T cells, B-cell-depleted T cells, or PBMCs; the material itself was cDNA or gDNA.

Authors' analysis steps: From reference gene primer amplification, estimates of nucleated cell counts were derived. Only in-frame clones appear in the TCRdb table, and some are missing; sequencing was by immunoSEQ multiplex PCR. The DNA gave D and trimming, while V, J and clone size come from that table. The data contain 90,000 to 130,000 clones, around three quarters of them singletons. The specimen sequenced was peripheral blood. The chain joins TRBV24-1 to TRBJ2-7; TRBD1 aligns across 10 bases. The sequence came from a woman aged 60-70 years with acute or convalescent COVID-19. The chain's CDR3 is CATSDTGTGDEQYF. CDR3 coding DNA: TGTGCCACCAGTGACACCGGGACAGGGGACGAGCAGTACTTC.